The present TCR beta chain was sequenced within a study of blood T cell repertoires in COVID-19. Study background: Spain, Italy and the United States supplied samples that represented acute and convalescent COVID-19.

Germline V CDR1 and CDR2: SGHRS, YFSETQ. Trimming cost V 4 bases and J 2 bases; bases outside gene matches: 6. This CDR3 contains 16 residues. How the authors handled the data: Scientists estimated how many nucleated cells there were by amplifying reference gene primers. Profiled with immunoSEQ multiplex PCR; TCRdb holds only in-frame clones, not every one. D and trimming were read from the DNA, whereas the V and J calls and clone size are those reported in that table. Among 160,000 or so clones listed, around 83% were seen once. The chain links TRBV5-1 to TRBJ2-2; TRBD1 matches at 9 bases. The source material was peripheral blood. This receptor was identified in an older man who had recovered from COVID-19. This chain's CDR3 is CASSEMDRGNTGELFF. The DNA for the CDR3 is TGCGCCAGCAGCGAGATGGACAGGGGCAACACCGGGGAGCTGTTTTTT. The full variable domain, rest sourced from reference TRBV5-1 and TRBJ2-2, is KAGVTQTPRYLIKTRGQQVTLSCSPISGHRSVSWYQQTPGQGLQFLFEYFSETQRNKGNFPGRFSGRQFSNSRSEMNVSTLELGDSALYLCASSEMDRGNTGELFFGEGSRLTVL.